One and the same sample provided the 19 T cell receptor beta chains below, sequenced in a study of blood T cell repertoires in COVID-19. Generated by immunoSEQ multiplex PCR, the TCRdb table keeps only in-frame clones and is missing some. The table records roughly 180,000 clones, roughly 87% of them present only once. The sample consisted of PBMCs or T cells enriched from blood (not recorded which). These receptors were taken from a woman aged 25-40 years who had recovered from COVID-19.

The CDR3 loop is CASSVEDEDSPLHF. In nucleotides, the CDR3 is TGTGCCAGCAGCGTAGAAGATGAGGATTCACCCCTCCACTTT. V gene TRBV9 combines with J gene TRBJ1-6; D not resolved. V shed 0 bases and J shed 8 bases, with 9 bases lying between them. Germline V gene data show CDR1 as SGDLS and CDR2 as YYNGEE. The CDR3 runs to 14 residues.

The V gene is TRBV19, the J gene TRBJ1-1, with 8 bases that match TRBD1. This CDR3 has 15 residues. CDR1 and CDR2 from the germline V gene are LNHDA and SQIVND (reference sequence). The trim removed 6 bases at V and 1 base at J, leaving 7 bases unmatched. In DNA, the CDR3 is TGTGCCAGTAGCGCGCGGACAGGGCAGAACACTGAAGCTTTCTTT. Protein: CASSARTGQNTEAFF.

CDR3 coding DNA: TGTGCCAGCAGCTCTAACAGGGGGCGAAACACTGAAGCTTTCTTT. This translates into CASSSNRGRNTEAFF. V usage is TRBV13 and J usage is TRBJ1-1; 9 nucleotides align to TRBD1. Germline CDR1 and CDR2: PRHDT and FYEKMQ (reference sequence). The CDR3 extends over 15 amino acids. The trim removed 4 bases at V and 2 bases at J, leaving 5 bases unmatched.

The chain recombines TRBV3-1 (or the pseudogene TRBV3-2) with TRBJ2-2; TRBD1 matches at 7 bases. Germline CDR1 is LGHDT and CDR2 is YNNKEL (reference sequence). The V segment lost 4 bases and the J segment 2 bases; nucleotides outside the gene matches: 4. This CDR3 region has 15 residues. The CDR3 here is CASSPRQGNTGELFF. The CDR3 DNA reads TGTGCCAGCAGCCCTCGACAGGGAAACACCGGGGAGCTGTTTTTT.

The chain is built from TRBV29-1 and TRBJ1-2, with 7 bases fitting TRBD1. The CDR3 contains 12 residues. The V segment lost 6 bases and the J segment 8 bases; nucleotides outside the gene matches: 9. From germline, CDR1 is SQVTM and CDR2 ANQGSEA. The DNA for the CDR3 is TGCAGCGTCCTACCGCAGGGGGGCGGCTACACCTTC. It is translated as CSVLPQGGGYTF.

The V and J genes are TRBV19 and TRBJ1-2, with D possibly matching TRBD1 (5 bases). The germline V gene has CDR1 LNHDA and CDR2 SQIVND (reference sequence). The CDR3 sequence is 14 residues long. Trimming stripped 2 bases from V and 7 bases from J, with 14 bases between. CDR3 protein: CASSILDTGFGYTF. CDR3 DNA sequence: TGTGCCAGTAGTATATTGGACACGGGTTTTGGCTACACCTTC. Together with reference TRBV19 and TRBJ1-2, the CDR3 gives the full variable domain: DGGITQSPKYLFRKEGQNVTLSCEQNLNHDAMYWYRQDPGQGLRLIYYSQIVNDFQKGDIAEGYSVSREKKESFPLTVTSAQKNPTAFYLCASSILDTGFGYTFGSGTRLTVV.

The gene calls are TRBV5-6 and TRBJ1-1; TRBD1 matches 7 bases. Germline trimming cut 4 bases from V and 3 bases from J; bases unmatched to any gene: 6. Germline V gene data show CDR1 as SGHDT and CDR2 as YYEEEE. The CDR3 is made up of 14 amino acids. This CDR3 reads CASSVTGWDTEAFF. In DNA, the CDR3 is TGTGCCAGCAGCGTGACAGGGTGGGACACTGAAGCTTTCTTT.

The chain uses TRBV5-4 and TRBJ1-3; no clear D. Germline V gene sequence: CDR1 SGHNT, CDR2 YYREEE (reference sequence). V was trimmed by 2 bases and J by 0 bases, leaving 9 bases between them. CDR3 length: 15 residues. DNA for the CDR3: TGTGCCAGCAGCTTAGGCGGGGACTCTGGAAACACCATATATTTT. Protein: CASSLGGDSGNTIYF.

V usage is TRBV7-9 and J usage is TRBJ2-7; no definite D call. The CDR3 has 17 residues. The ends were cut back, 2 bases at V and 0 bases at J, with 17 bases in the middle. Germline V gene sequence: CDR1 SEHNR, CDR2 FQNEAQ (reference sequence). Here the CDR3 reads CASSLFPGHSSSYEQYF. CDR3 in DNA: TGTGCCAGCAGCTTATTCCCCGGCCACAGTAGCTCCTACGAGCAGTACTTC.

The chain employs TRBV19 and TRBJ2-3; 13 bases fit TRBD2. Germline values: CDR1 LNHDA, CDR2 SQIVND (reference sequence). Germline trimming cut 0 bases from V and 2 bases from J; bases unmatched to any gene: 5. The CDR3 has 18 amino acids. The CDR3 loop reads CASSIEGGLAGDTDTQYF. The CDR3 region has the DNA TGTGCCAGTAGTATAGAAGGCGGACTAGCGGGGGACACAGATACGCAGTATTTT.

V usage is TRBV4-2 and J usage is TRBJ1-1; D uncertain. V lost 3 bases, J lost 4 bases, and 6 bases lay in between. This CDR3 has 12 residues. From germline, CDR1 is LGHNA and CDR2 YNFKEQ. CDR3 nucleotide sequence: TGTGCCAGCAGCCAGAGGCCCACTGAAGCTTTCTTT. It yields the protein CASSQRPTEAFF.

The V gene is TRBV4-3, the J gene TRBJ1-4; D not certain. There are 15 residues in the CDR3. V was clipped by 4 bases and J by 8 bases, with 17 bases between them. Germline assignment: CDR1 LGHNA and CDR2 YSLEER. CDR3 sequence: CASSPQSTGKEKLFF. Here the CDR3 DNA reads TGCGCCAGCAGCCCACAGAGCACCGGAAAAGAAAAACTGTTTTTT.

Written as DNA, the CDR3 is TGTGCCAGCAGCCTAGACAGGGACAGTGAAAAACTGTTTTTT. Residues: CASSLDRDSEKLFF. V and J are TRBV3-1 (or the pseudogene TRBV3-2) and TRBJ1-4; TRBD1 aligns across 7 bases. Germline CDR1 LGHDT, CDR2 YNNKEL (reference sequence). Losses at the gene ends were 4 bases for V and 7 bases for J; bases not matched to a gene: 6. This CDR3 contains 14 residues.

This chain uses TRBV25-1 with TRBJ2-7, with 8 bases aligning to TRBD2. CDR3 size: 14 residues. The trim removed 4 bases at V and 3 bases at J, leaving 5 bases unmatched. Germline assignment: CDR1 MGHDK and CDR2 SYGVNS. CDR3 nucleotide sequence: TGTGCCAGCAGTGCCGCCGGGACTAGCTACGAGCAGTACTTC. Residues: CASSAAGTSYEQYF.

CDR3 sequence: CASSPRGLDSPLHF. The CDR3 DNA reads as TGCGCCAGCAGCCCCAGAGGCCTTGATTCACCCCTCCACTTT. The rearrangement uses TRBV5-1 and TRBJ1-6; no clear D. Germline CDR1 and CDR2: SGHRS and YFSETQ. The V end lost 4 bases, the J end lost 8 bases, and 13 bases lay between the germline ends. CDR3 size: 14 residues.

The rearrangement joins TRBV18 to TRBJ2-7, with 7 bases lining up with TRBD1. Germline V gene sequence: CDR1 KGHSH, CDR2 LQKENI. With V trimmed by 6 bases and J by 0 bases, 5 bases remained unmatched. The CDR3 extends over 14 amino acids. The CDR3: CASSPGQSSYEQYF. For the CDR3, the DNA is TGTGCCAGCTCTCCGGGACAGTCCTCCTACGAGCAGTACTTC.

CDR3 protein: CASSQGGDTEAFF. CDR3 in DNA: TGTGCCAGCTCACAGGGCGGGGACACTGAAGCTTTCTTT. The V call is TRBV18, the J call TRBJ1-1; no clear D gene. The V end was cut by 4 bases, the J end by 3 bases, with 9 bases between. CDR1 and CDR2 (germline): KGHSH, LQKENI. The length of the CDR3 is 13 residues. Based on the CDR3 plus reference TRBV18 and TRBJ1-1, the full variable domain is NAGVMQNPRHLVRRRGQEARLRCSPMKGHSHVYWYRQLPEEGLKFMVYLQKENIIDESGMPKERFSAEFPKEGPSILRIQQVVRGDSAAYFCASSQGGDTEAFFGQGTRLTVV.

The chain combines TRBV6-2 or TRBV6-3 with TRBJ1-5; 10 bases are a match to TRBD1. Germline V lookup: CDR1 MNHEY, CDR2 SVGEGT. V shed 5 bases and J 5 bases; nucleotides not matched to a gene: 9. The CDR3 is 16 amino acids. The CDR3 nucleotides are TGTGCCAGCAGTCAACCCCCGGGACAGGGGTATCAGCCCCAGCATTTT. It translates to CASSQPPGQGYQPQHF.

This chain links TRBV20-1 with TRBJ1-1; a weak D match, TRBD1 (5 bases). The V gene lost 8 bases and the J gene lost 5 bases, with 9 bases spanning the gap. This CDR3 is built from 10 residues. The germline V gene encodes CDR1 DFQATT and CDR2 SNEGSKA (reference sequence). The CDR3 here is CSPGGTEAFF. CDR3 sequence (DNA): TGCAGTCCCGGGGGAACTGAAGCTTTCTTT.